The 28 T cell receptor beta chains below all came from one sample that was sequenced in a study of T cell repertoires in cytomegalovirus infection. One entry per CDR3 protein results from TCRdb running MiXCR on the reads. In the table there are roughly 230,000 distinct CDR3 sequences, roughly 20% of which are singletons. The sample taken for sequencing was CD8+ T cells from PBMCs. The receptors were gathered from a human donor in good health (CMV status not recorded). Some clones in this sample may be carry-over from other donors' samples.

This sequence joins TRBV2 and TRBJ1-2; TRBD1 is a possible D gene (5 bases). Germline V gene lookup returns CDR1 SNHLY and CDR2 FYNNEI. The ends were cut back, 6 bases at V and 6 bases at J, with 17 bases in the middle. This CDR3 contains 14 residues. The CDR3 loop is CASRQGVMYDGYTF. CDR3 nucleotides: TGTGCCAGCAGACAAGGGGTTATGTATGATGGCTACACCTTC.

The CDR3 DNA sequence: TGTGCCACCAGTGATCGCTACAATGAGCAGTTCTTC. Its protein is CATSDRYNEQFF. The chain is built from TRBV24-1 and TRBJ2-1; D unresolved. The CDR3 runs to 12 residues. Germline CDR1 is KGHDR and CDR2 is SFDVKD. Trimming removed 3 bases at V and 3 bases at J, with 2 bases between.

This clonotype has only a few counts. The chain is built from TRBV5-1 and TRBJ1-3, with unresolved D. The germline gives CDR1 SGHRS, CDR2 YFSETQ. This CDR3 spans 16 amino acids. V lost 1 base, J lost 0 bases, and 11 bases lay in between. CDR3: CASSLSVQSSGNTIYF. DNA for the CDR3: TGCGCCAGCAGCTTGTCCGTACAGTCCTCTGGAAACACCATATATTTT. The whole variable domain, remainder taken from reference TRBV5-1 and TRBJ1-3, is KAGVTQTPRYLIKTRGQQVTLSCSPISGHRSVSWYQQTPGQGLQFLFEYFSETQRNKGNFPGRFSGRQFSNSRSEMNVSTLELGDSALYLCASSLSVQSSGNTIYFGEGSWLTVV.

CDR3 in DNA: TGTGCCAGCAATCCTGGACAGGGGGCTGGCGGGGAGCTGTTTTTT. The encoded protein is CASNPGQGAGGELFF. This chain connects TRBV28 to TRBJ2-2; 11 nucleotides match TRBD1. The CDR3 is made up of 15 amino acids. V was clipped by 7 bases and J by 7 bases; unmatched bases: 8. The germline CDR1 and CDR2 sequences are MDHEN and SYDVKM.

The V gene is TRBV19, the J gene TRBJ1-1, with TRBD1 matching 9 bases. V lost 5 bases, J lost 4 bases, and 5 bases stayed unmatched. The germline gives CDR1 LNHDA, CDR2 SQIVND (reference sequence). The CDR3 is 14 amino acids. The CDR3 region is CASSSDRGGTEAFF. The CDR3 DNA reads TGTGCCAGTAGTTCGGACAGGGGTGGCACTGAAGCTTTCTTT.

This clonotype was seen more than once but under ten times. The V and J genes are TRBV20-1 and TRBJ2-5; TRBD1 or TRBD2 may be the D gene (5 bases each). V was clipped by 5 bases and J by 5 bases, with 12 bases between them. This CDR3 spans 12 amino acids. Germline lookup yields CDR1 DFQATT and CDR2 SNEGSKA (reference sequence). In nucleotides, the CDR3 is TGCAGTGCTGAGGGGCGGTGGGAGACCCAGTACTTC. Translating gives CSAEGRWETQYF.

Turning to this clonotype: A read error is possible here, since a much larger clone lies one base away. The genes are TRBV7-6 and TRBJ2-7; 11 positions agree with TRBD1. Trimming took 7 bases from V and 1 from J; bases not matched to a gene: 9. The CDR3 has 16 amino acids. From germline, CDR1 is SGHVS and CDR2 FNYEAQ. The CDR3 loop is CASTTEGQGESYEQYF. The CDR3 nucleotides read TGTGCCAGCACCACCGAGGGACAGGGGGAGTCCTACGAGCAGTACTTC.

This clonotype counts as medium-sized. The chain combines TRBV29-1 with TRBJ2-3; 7 bases fit TRBD2. The V gene end was trimmed by 0 bases and the J gene end by 1 base; junction bases not matched to a gene: 4. The CDR3 is made up of 15 amino acids. In germline, CDR1 is SQVTM, CDR2 ANQGSEA. CDR3 loop: CSVEDRGDGTDTQYF. The CDR3 region has the DNA TGCAGCGTTGAAGACCGGGGGGATGGCACAGATACGCAGTATTTT.

CDR3 sequence: CASSGGAGSTEAFF. DNA of the CDR3: TGTGCCAGCAGCGGAGGGGCAGGGAGCACTGAAGCTTTCTTT. The chain couples TRBV13 to TRBJ1-1, with TRBD1 as a possible D gene (5 bases). V lost 5 bases and J lost 4, with 14 bases in between. The CDR3 contains 14 residues. The V gene's germline CDR1 is PRHDT and CDR2 FYEKMQ (reference sequence).

V gene TRBV20-1 combines with J gene TRBJ2-3; the D call may be TRBD1 or TRBD2 (5 bases each). CDR3 length: 16 residues. V was shortened by 3 bases and J by 6 bases, with 22 bases between the two germline ends. In germline, CDR1 is DFQATT, CDR2 SNEGSKA (reference sequence). The CDR3 loop is CSASRGSGPAGDTQYF. The CDR3 region has the DNA TGCAGTGCTAGCCGAGGGTCGGGGCCCGCTGGGGATACGCAGTATTTT.

The chain uses TRBV7-3 and TRBJ1-1; D perhaps matches TRBD1 (5 bases). Trimming took 1 base from V and 6 from J, leaving 12 bases between them. Germline V gene lookup returns CDR1 SGHTA and CDR2 FQGTGA. This CDR3 is built from 14 residues. CDR3 sequence: CASSLIWGEAEAFF. CDR3 sequence (DNA): TGTGCCAGCAGCTTAATTTGGGGGGAGGCTGAAGCTTTCTTT.

V and J are TRBV11-2 and TRBJ2-5, with 12 bases matching TRBD2. Germline loops: CDR1 SGHAT, CDR2 FQNNGV. V dropped 8 bases and J dropped 5; count of bases not matched to a gene: 9. CDR3 size: 15 residues. CDR3 amino acids: CASGLLAGGHETQYF. The CDR3, as DNA: TGTGCCAGCGGTCTCCTAGCGGGGGGGCACGAGACCCAGTACTTC.

Here the CDR3 reads CASSPRTSGGYNEQFF. The CDR3 DNA sequence: TGTGCCAGCAGCCCAAGGACTAGCGGGGGGTACAATGAGCAGTTCTTC. The V gene is TRBV7-9, the J gene TRBJ2-1, with 14 bases that match TRBD2. The length of the CDR3 is 16 residues. Germline trimming cut 5 bases from V and 4 bases from J; bases unmatched to any gene: 4. The germline gives CDR1 SEHNR, CDR2 FQNEAQ (reference sequence).

With respect to this clonotype: One end of the junction does not line up with germline, which may come from a read error. The rearrangement uses TRBV4-1 and TRBJ2-7, with no clear D. The CDR3 loop spans 15 amino acids. In germline, CDR1 is MGHRA, CDR2 YSYEKL. The CDR3 protein is CVSSQAAQSSYEQYF. CDR3 nucleotide sequence: TGCGTCAGCAGCCAGGCCGCACAGAGCTCCTACGAGCAGTACTTC.

This clonotype was counted at least ten times. The chain couples TRBV28 to TRBJ1-3, with a possible D match to TRBD1 (6 bases). The germline V and J ends were trimmed by 4 bases and 0 bases, with 10 bases remaining between them. Germline lookup yields CDR1 MDHEN and CDR2 SYDVKM. This CDR3 region has 15 residues. CDR3 region: CASSSRDISGNTIYF. In DNA form, the CDR3 reads TGTGCCAGCAGTTCAAGGGACATCTCTGGAAACACCATATATTTT.

This clonotype was found a few times. The chain combines TRBV2 with TRBJ2-1; the D gene is possibly TRBD1 (9 bases). This CDR3 region has 15 residues. Trimming left V 7 bases short and J 6 bases short, with 19 bases between. Germline V gives CDR1 SNHLY, CDR2 FYNNEI. The CDR3 DNA reads as TGTGCCAGCACCGGGAGGGACAGGGTCTCCAATGAGCAGTTCTTC. Its translation: CASTGRDRVSNEQFF.

This clonotype showed up just a few times. CDR3 bases: TGCAGTGCTAGTGGCCCCAAGACAGGGGGAACGGTCTATGGCTACACCTTC. This codes for CSASGPKTGGTVYGYTF. This chain joins TRBV20-1 and TRBJ1-2; 9 positions agree with TRBD1. From germline, CDR1 is DFQATT and CDR2 SNEGSKA (reference sequence). This CDR3 has 17 amino acids. The junction had 15 bases not matched to a gene; V was cut back by 3 bases and J by 4 bases.

This clonotype has at least ten counts. V usage is TRBV28 and J usage is TRBJ2-1; D possibly corresponds to TRBD1 (6 bases). Looked up from germline, CDR1 is MDHEN and CDR2 is SYDVKM. Trimming pared 5 bases from V and 0 bases from J, leaving 11 bases between. CDR3 length: 15 residues. In DNA form, the CDR3 reads TGTGCCAGCAGTCCGGGGACAAGCTCCTACAATGAGCAGTTCTTC. Translating gives CASSPGTSSYNEQFF.

Notes on this clonotype: The junction shows a germline mismatch at one end, possibly a read error. In nucleotides, the CDR3 is TGTGCCCGCAGTGAACTGCCTTTTTCCTACGAGCAGTACTTC. This codes for CARSELPFSYEQYF. The chain carries TRBV2 and TRBJ2-7; D ambiguous. Germline V gene sequence: CDR1 SNHLY, CDR2 FYNNEI. The CDR3 covers 14 residues.

J is TRBJ2-3 and V is TRBV7-4, with a weak D call TRBD2 (5 bases). Trimming took off 8 bases at V and 6 bases at J, with 9 bases between the two ends. CDR1 and CDR2 (germline): SGHVT, SQSDAQ. The CDR3 has 11 amino acids. CDR3 region: CASRSGDTQYF. The CDR3 region has the DNA TGTGCCAGCCGATCGGGGGATACGCAGTATTTT.

This clonotype appeared many times. CDR3 residues: CASSGGGSPEQYF. The CDR3 nucleotides are TGTGCCAGCAGTGGAGGCGGGTCCCCGGAACAGTACTTC. V usage is TRBV6-1 and J usage is TRBJ2-7; the D gene is possibly TRBD2 (5 bases). CDR3 size: 13 residues. V lost 4 bases and J lost 10, with 17 bases in between. In germline, CDR1 is MNHNS, CDR2 SASEGT.

V is TRBV7-9 and J is TRBJ2-5; 8 positions match TRBD1. Trimming took 3 bases from V and 5 from J; bases not matched to a gene: 17. The CDR3 has 18 residues. Germline V gene lookup returns CDR1 SEHNR and CDR2 FQNEAQ (reference sequence). The CDR3 nucleotides are TGTGCCAGCAGCTTGGGATCGGGAAGGACAGGGAGAAAGGAGACCCAGTACTTC. Amino acid sequence: CASSLGSGRTGRKETQYF.

This clonotype was recorded a few times. The rearrangement joins TRBV12-3 or TRBV12-4 to TRBJ2-1; 9 nucleotides match TRBD2. The CDR3 sequence is 15 residues long. Trimming removed 1 base from V and 4 bases from J; junction bases left unmatched: 2. The CDR3 bases are TGTGCCAGCAGTTTAGAGGGACTAGCATACAATGAGCAGTTCTTC. Protein product: CASSLEGLAYNEQFF.

This clonotype has more than one count but fewer than ten. The rearrangement links TRBV5-4 to TRBJ2-5; 11 positions match TRBD1. The CDR3 covers 16 residues. The germline V gene encodes CDR1 SGHNT and CDR2 YYREEE (reference sequence). Trimming at V came to 4 bases and at J to 4 bases, leaving 9 bases not matched to a gene. CDR3 region: CASSGWTGGIGETQYF. CDR3 in DNA: TGTGCCAGCAGCGGGTGGACAGGGGGCATTGGAGAGACCCAGTACTTC.

Note on this clonotype: A much larger clone differs by one base, so this may be a read error. The chain has TRBV7-3 and TRBJ1-1; tentative D call: TRBD1 (5 bases). Germline V lookup: CDR1 SGHTA, CDR2 FQGTGA. The CDR3 contains 14 residues. CDR3 region: CVSSGEGSDTEAFF. In DNA, the CDR3 is TGTGTCAGCAGCGGTGAGGGGAGTGACACTGAAGCTTTCTTT.

Comments on this clonotype: Since a much larger clone is just one base distant, this may be a read error. The chain combines TRBV28 with TRBJ2-7; D gene ambiguous. The germline V gene has CDR1 MDHEN and CDR2 SYDVKM. There are 11 residues in the CDR3. CDR3 bases: TGTGCCAGCACCAGTGCTTACGTGCAGTACTTC. It codes for CASTSAYVQYF. The entire variable domain, with the rest obtained from reference TRBV28 and TRBJ2-7, is as follows: DVKVTQSSRYLVKRTGEKVFLECVQDMDHENMFWYRQDPGLGLRLIYFSYDVKMKEKGDIPEGYSVSREKKERFSLILESASTNQTSMYLCASTSAYVQYFGPGTRLTVT.

Concerning this clonotype itself: One base away lies a much larger clone, so this may be a sequencing read error. The chain carries TRBV7-8 and TRBJ2-7, with 10 nucleotides matching TRBD1. Trimming at V came to 1 base and at J to 7 bases, leaving 13 bases not matched to a gene. Germline-derived CDR1 and CDR2 are SGHVS and FQNEAQ. CDR3 length: 17 amino acids. The CDR3 sequence is CASSLGGQGTTVGEQYF. CDR3 sequence (DNA): TGTGCCAGCAGCTTAGGGGGACAGGGGACGACCGTGGGGGAGCAGTACTTC.

V and J are TRBV2 and TRBJ1-2; D is uncertain. Germline values: CDR1 SNHLY, CDR2 FYNNEI. This CDR3 spans 15 amino acids. V was shortened by 3 bases and J by 1 base, with 12 bases between the two germline ends. CDR3 bases: TGTGCCAGCAGTGATACTTCCGGCCTTAACTATGGCTACACCTTC. It encodes CASSDTSGLNYGYTF.